The 3 T cell receptor beta chains below come from one sample, sequenced in a study of cytomegalovirus exposure and HLA in healthy donors (dated by TCRdb to the late 2010s). The library came from the immunoSEQ multiplex PCR assay. The multiplex PCR relied on a mix of 60 forward primers for TCR Vbeta segments and 13 reverse primers for TCR Jbeta segments. TCRdb took this table from immuneACCESS and kept in-frame rearrangements with V and J called. Such tables lack part of the clones; where checked against another copy, unresolved V genes explain under half of the gap, and the rest is unexplained. The sample table lists roughly 200,000 clones, roughly 82% of them with a count of one. The ten largest make up about 0.5% of the sample. Sequenced sample: PBMCs. These receptors all come from a woman aged 45-65 years in good health and CMV-seronegative.

As DNA, the CDR3 is TGTGCCAGCAGCTGGTGGGGTGAGGCTAGCGGCTACGAGCAGTACTTC. Its translation is CASSWWGEASGYEQYF. V is TRBV7-2 and J is TRBJ2-7, with 7 bases aligning to TRBD2. The CDR3 is 16 amino acids. Germline CDR1 SGHTA, CDR2 FQGNSA. Unmatched junction bases numbered 12, after V lost 4 bases and J lost 3 bases.

This chain connects TRBV5-1 to TRBJ1-2; the D gene is possibly TRBD1 (5 bases). The CDR3 loop spans 12 amino acids. V lost 2 bases and J lost 8, with 10 bases in between. Germline V lookup: CDR1 SGHRS, CDR2 YFSETQ. CDR3: CASSFPGGGYTF. DNA for the CDR3: TGCGCCAGCAGCTTCCCCGGGGGGGGCTACACCTTC.

This clone turned up a few times. The CDR3 DNA sequence: TGTGCCAGCAGTTGGGGGCTAGCGGGAGGCTTCGAGACCCAGTACTTC. It translates to CASSWGLAGGFETQYF. The J gene is TRBJ2-5, the V gene TRBV5-4; 11 nucleotides agree with TRBD2. Trimming at V came to 5 bases and at J to 5 bases, leaving 11 bases not matched to a gene. Germline CDR1 is SGHNT and CDR2 is YYREEE (reference sequence). The CDR3 has 16 residues.